Listed below are T cell receptor beta chains from one sample, sequenced in a study of blood T cell repertoires in COVID-19. Clones were read by immunoSEQ multiplex PCR, and TCRdb kept only the in-frame ones, dropping some. The repertoire holds some 100,000 clones, with 81% as singletons. Sample: peripheral blood. The source is a man between 60 and 75 years old with acute or convalescent COVID-19. The CDR3 runs from the conserved cysteine through the conserved F or W. Fields, in order: V gene, clone size, D gene, J gene, CDR3 DNA, CDR3 protein. D genes are given only for firm matches. Clone sizes are given selectively: once, few, many, or a class where the clone is expanded.

v_call: TRBV28; clone_size: NA; d_call: NA; j_call: TRBJ2-1; cdr3_nt: TGTGCCAGCAGTGCATCGGGCTACAATGAGCAGTTCTTC; cdr3_aa: CASSASGYNEQFF
v_call: TRBV4-1; clone_size: NA; d_call: TRBD1; j_call: TRBJ2-7; cdr3_nt: TGCGCCAGCAGCCGCCAAGGACAGGGACACTACGAGCAGTACTTC; cdr3_aa: CASSRQGQGHYEQYF
v_call: TRBV7-8; clone_size: NA; d_call: NA; j_call: TRBJ1-4; cdr3_nt: TGTGCCAGCAGCTCCCAACCTGGCAGGGGAACTAATGAAAAACTGTTTTTT; cdr3_aa: CASSSQPGRGTNEKLFF
v_call: TRBV9; clone_size: few; d_call: NA; j_call: TRBJ2-7; cdr3_nt: TGTGCCAGCAGCGTAGGACAACTCGGGGTCGAGCAGTACTTC; cdr3_aa: CASSVGQLGVEQYF
v_call: TRBV7-8; clone_size: NA; d_call: NA; j_call: TRBJ1-1; cdr3_nt: TGTGCCAGCAGCTTCGAAACAGACACTGAAGCTTTCTTT; cdr3_aa: CASSFETDTEAFF
v_call: TRBV19; clone_size: NA; d_call: NA; j_call: TRBJ2-1; cdr3_nt: TGTGCCAGTAGTATGGCCGTGGGGGGCAATGAGCAGTTCTTC; cdr3_aa: CASSMAVGGNEQFF
v_call: TRBV24-1; clone_size: NA; d_call: TRBD1; j_call: TRBJ2-6; cdr3_nt: TGTGCCACCAGTGGGGGGACAGGGGGAACTGGGGCCAACGTCCTGACTTTC; cdr3_aa: CATSGGTGGTGANVLTF
v_call: TRBV9; clone_size: NA; d_call: TRBD2; j_call: TRBJ2-1; cdr3_nt: TGTGCCAGCAGCGTAGAGAGCGGGGCGTACAATGAGCAGTTCTTC; cdr3_aa: CASSVESGAYNEQFF
v_call: TRBV6-5; clone_size: NA; d_call: TRBD1; j_call: TRBJ2-7; cdr3_nt: TGTGCCAGCAGTCAACAGGGGGGCTACGAGCAGTACTTC; cdr3_aa: CASSQQGGYEQYF
v_call: TRBV5-1; clone_size: NA; d_call: NA; j_call: TRBJ2-7; cdr3_nt: TGCGCCAGCAGCCCGGGACTCACTGCCTACGAGCAGTACTTC; cdr3_aa: CASSPGLTAYEQYF
v_call: TRBV30; clone_size: NA; d_call: NA; j_call: TRBJ2-6; cdr3_nt: TGTGCCTGGATGGACAGCGCCGCTGGGGCCAACGTCCTGACTTTC; cdr3_aa: CAWMDSAAGANVLTF
v_call: TRBV19; clone_size: NA; d_call: NA; j_call: TRBJ2-1; cdr3_nt: TGTGCCAGTAGTATAGCGGGGGGCTGGAATGAGCAGTTCTTC; cdr3_aa: CASSIAGGWNEQFF
v_call: TRBV3-1/TRBV3-2; clone_size: few; d_call: TRBD1; j_call: TRBJ2-7; cdr3_nt: TGTGCCAGCAGGGGACAGGGGGCGCGCGAGCAGTACTTC; cdr3_aa: CASRGQGAREQYF
v_call: TRBV6-5; clone_size: NA; d_call: TRBD1; j_call: TRBJ1-1; cdr3_nt: TGTGCCAGCAGTTACAATAGACAGGGAGGCACTGAAGCTTTCTTT; cdr3_aa: CASSYNRQGGTEAFF
v_call: TRBV5-1; clone_size: NA; d_call: NA; j_call: TRBJ1-5; cdr3_nt: TGCGCCAGCAGTTATATAGGGGGGCCCCAGCATTTT; cdr3_aa: CASSYIGGPQHF
v_call: TRBV24-1; clone_size: once; d_call: NA; j_call: TRBJ1-5; cdr3_nt: TGTGCCACCAGTGATATCGGCAATCAGCCCCAGCATTTT; cdr3_aa: CATSDIGNQPQHF
v_call: TRBV5-1; clone_size: NA; d_call: TRBD2; j_call: TRBJ2-3; cdr3_nt: TGCGCCAGCAGCTTCGTGTTAATAGCGGGGGTCCCAGATACGCAGTATTTT; cdr3_aa: CASSFVLIAGVPDTQYF
v_call: TRBV29-1; clone_size: NA; d_call: NA; j_call: TRBJ1-1; cdr3_nt: TGCAGCGTTGGGGCCTCTGGCCCCGAAGCTTTCTTT; cdr3_aa: CSVGASGPEAFF
v_call: TRBV6-2/TRBV6-3; clone_size: NA; d_call: NA; j_call: TRBJ1-5; cdr3_nt: TGTGCCAGCAGTTACGGTCCCAGGGGAGCAAGGCAGCCCCAGCATTTT; cdr3_aa: CASSYGPRGARQPQHF
v_call: TRBV11-1; clone_size: NA; d_call: NA; j_call: TRBJ2-5; cdr3_nt: TGTGCCAGCAGCTCAGGGTTTCGGGAGACCCAGTACTTC; cdr3_aa: CASSSGFRETQYF
v_call: TRBV18; clone_size: NA; d_call: NA; j_call: TRBJ2-7; cdr3_nt: TGTGCCAGCTCACCAAGTGACAGGCTGTACCTCGAGCAGTACTTC; cdr3_aa: CASSPSDRLYLEQYF
v_call: TRBV24-1; clone_size: NA; d_call: TRBD2; j_call: TRBJ2-2; cdr3_nt: TGTGCCACCAGTGATCCCCGAGCGGGAGGGCTGGAGCTGTTTTTT; cdr3_aa: CATSDPRAGGLELFF
v_call: TRBV7-2; clone_size: once; d_call: NA; j_call: TRBJ1-5; cdr3_nt: TGTGCCAGCAGCTTAACATTACAGGGTCCCCAGCCCCAGCATTTT; cdr3_aa: CASSLTLQGPQPQHF
v_call: TRBV5-5; clone_size: NA; d_call: NA; j_call: TRBJ2-2; cdr3_nt: TGTGCCAGCAGCCTGATAGGGGCAGGTACCGGGGAGCTGTTTTTT; cdr3_aa: CASSLIGAGTGELFF
v_call: TRBV28; clone_size: NA; d_call: NA; j_call: TRBJ2-3; cdr3_nt: TGTGCCAGCAGTTTCCGGGGTTTGCGGACAGATACGCAGTATTTT; cdr3_aa: CASSFRGLRTDTQYF
v_call: TRBV7-9; clone_size: NA; d_call: TRBD1; j_call: TRBJ1-6; cdr3_nt: TGTGCCAGCAGCTTAAGGGGACAGGGACTGAATTCACCCCTCCACTTT; cdr3_aa: CASSLRGQGLNSPLHF
v_call: TRBV29-1; clone_size: NA; d_call: TRBD2; j_call: TRBJ2-1; cdr3_nt: TGCAGCGTTGAAGGAGCGGGGACGACTTACAATGAGCAGTTCTTC; cdr3_aa: CSVEGAGTTYNEQFF
v_call: TRBV12-3/TRBV12-4; clone_size: NA; d_call: NA; j_call: TRBJ1-3; cdr3_nt: TGTGCCAGCAGTTTTCGCCCGGACACCATATATTTT; cdr3_aa: CASSFRPDTIYF
v_call: TRBV4-1; clone_size: NA; d_call: TRBD2; j_call: TRBJ2-7; cdr3_nt: TGCGCCAGCAGCCAAGAGGCTAGCGGGGGGGCCTACGAGCAGTACTTC; cdr3_aa: CASSQEASGGAYEQYF
v_call: TRBV6-5; clone_size: NA; d_call: TRBD2; j_call: TRBJ2-7; cdr3_nt: TGTGCCAGCAGTTACAGGACTAGCGCTTCCTACGAGCAGTACTTC; cdr3_aa: CASSYRTSASYEQYF
v_call: TRBV30; clone_size: NA; d_call: TRBD1; j_call: TRBJ2-5; cdr3_nt: TGTGCCTGGAGGGACAGGGGGCGCGGTGAGACCCAGTACTTC; cdr3_aa: CAWRDRGRGETQYF
v_call: TRBV7-9; clone_size: few; d_call: NA; j_call: TRBJ2-2; cdr3_nt: TGTGCCAGCAGTACAGATTCCGGGGAGCTGTTTTTT; cdr3_aa: CASSTDSGELFF
v_call: TRBV19; clone_size: NA; d_call: TRBD2; j_call: TRBJ2-7; cdr3_nt: TGTGCCAGTAGTGCCCGACTAGCGGGGAGCTCCTACGAGCAGTACTTC; cdr3_aa: CASSARLAGSSYEQYF
v_call: TRBV6-4; clone_size: NA; d_call: TRBD2; j_call: TRBJ2-7; cdr3_nt: TGTGCCAGCAGTGAAAGTAGCGGGAGTGGGTACGAGCAGTACTTC; cdr3_aa: CASSESSGSGYEQYF
v_call: TRBV6-5; clone_size: NA; d_call: NA; j_call: TRBJ1-2; cdr3_nt: TGTGCCAGCAGTTCATCCTATGGCTACACCTTC; cdr3_aa: CASSSSYGYTF
v_call: TRBV5-6; clone_size: NA; d_call: TRBD1; j_call: TRBJ2-1; cdr3_nt: TGTGCCAGCAGCTTGGAGGACAGGAGCTCCTACAATGAGCAGTTCTTC; cdr3_aa: CASSLEDRSSYNEQFF
v_call: TRBV9; clone_size: NA; d_call: TRBD2; j_call: TRBJ2-5; cdr3_nt: TGTGCCAGCAGCGTTAGCGGGGGACGAGAGACCCAGTACTTC; cdr3_aa: CASSVSGGRETQYF
v_call: TRBV3-1/TRBV3-2; clone_size: NA; d_call: NA; j_call: TRBJ1-4; cdr3_nt: TGTGCCAGCAGCCAAGATCCGGTTAGAAATGAAAAACTGTTTTTT; cdr3_aa: CASSQDPVRNEKLFF
v_call: TRBV28; clone_size: NA; d_call: NA; j_call: TRBJ2-1; cdr3_nt: TGTGCCAGCAGTTGGTTGGGTAGCGGACTGGGGAACAATGAGCAGTTCTTC; cdr3_aa: CASSWLGSGLGNNEQFF
v_call: TRBV7-2; clone_size: NA; d_call: TRBD1; j_call: TRBJ1-1; cdr3_nt: TGTGCCAGCAGCACTAGGACAGGCCGGAACACTGAAGCTTTCTTT; cdr3_aa: CASSTRTGRNTEAFF
v_call: TRBV5-1; clone_size: few; d_call: NA; j_call: TRBJ2-2; cdr3_nt: TGCGCCAGCAGCTATCTAGCGTCGAACACCGGGGAGCTGTTTTTT; cdr3_aa: CASSYLASNTGELFF
v_call: TRBV18; clone_size: NA; d_call: NA; j_call: TRBJ2-6; cdr3_nt: TGTGCCAGCTCACCCTCAGTCGCTGGGGCCAACGTCCTGACTTTC; cdr3_aa: CASSPSVAGANVLTF